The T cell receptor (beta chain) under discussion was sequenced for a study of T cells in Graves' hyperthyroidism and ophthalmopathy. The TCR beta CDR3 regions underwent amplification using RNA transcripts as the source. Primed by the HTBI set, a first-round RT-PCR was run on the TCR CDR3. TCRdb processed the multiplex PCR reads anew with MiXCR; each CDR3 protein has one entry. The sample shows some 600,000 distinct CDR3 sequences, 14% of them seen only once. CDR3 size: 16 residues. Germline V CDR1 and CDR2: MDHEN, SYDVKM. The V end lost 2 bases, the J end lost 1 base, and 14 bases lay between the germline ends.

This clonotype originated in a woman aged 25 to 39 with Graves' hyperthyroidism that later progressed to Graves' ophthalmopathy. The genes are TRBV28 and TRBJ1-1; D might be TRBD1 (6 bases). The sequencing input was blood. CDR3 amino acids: CASSLMTRTENTEAFF. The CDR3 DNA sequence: TGTGCCAGCAGTTTAATGACCCGGACAGAGAACACTGAAGCTTTCTTT. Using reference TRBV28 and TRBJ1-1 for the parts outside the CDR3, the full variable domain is DVKVTQSSRYLVKRTGEKVFLECVQDMDHENMFWYRQDPGLGLRLIYFSYDVKMKEKGDIPEGYSVSREKKERFSLILESASTNQTSMYLCASSLMTRTENTEAFFGQGTRLTVV.